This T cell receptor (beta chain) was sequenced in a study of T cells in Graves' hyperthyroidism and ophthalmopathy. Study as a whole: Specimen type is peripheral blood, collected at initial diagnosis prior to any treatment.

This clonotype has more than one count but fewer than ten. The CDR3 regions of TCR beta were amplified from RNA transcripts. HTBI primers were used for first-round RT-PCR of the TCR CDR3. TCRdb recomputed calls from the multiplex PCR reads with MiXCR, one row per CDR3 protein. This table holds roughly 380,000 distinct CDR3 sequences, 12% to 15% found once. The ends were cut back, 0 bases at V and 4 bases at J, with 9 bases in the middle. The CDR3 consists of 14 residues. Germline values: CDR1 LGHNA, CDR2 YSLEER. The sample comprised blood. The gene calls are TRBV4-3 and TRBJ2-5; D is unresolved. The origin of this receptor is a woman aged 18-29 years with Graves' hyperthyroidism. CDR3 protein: CASSQENGLETQYF. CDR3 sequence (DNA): TGCGCCAGCAGCCAAGAGAACGGGTTAGAGACCCAGTACTTC.